This T cell receptor beta chain was profiled in a study of CD8+CD57+ T cells in acquired aplastic anemia. Study information: On average, sorted CD4+ and CD8+ cells gave 3 to 3.5 ug of DNA. Study conclusions and caveats: A set of twenty-nine CD8+ CDR3 sequences was shared between patients and controls, and these sequences appeared highly expressed in patients.

For sequencing, patients were chosen who had shown expansion of CD8+CD57+ cells by flow cytometry. A severe acquired aplastic anemia diagnosis applied to all patients. With respect to this clonotype: Its cognate antigen is unknown.

Genomic DNA, serving as template, underwent TCR beta VDJ and CDR3 profiling. TCRdb reprocessed the reads via MiXCR and lists one record per CDR3 protein. The sample holds 180,000 or so distinct CDR3 sequences, around half seen once. CDR3 length: 17 amino acids. Losses at the gene ends were 5 bases for V and 4 bases for J; bases not matched to a gene: 9. CDR1 and CDR2 from the germline V gene are SGHTA and FQGTGA. Sequenced input: sorted CD4+, CD8+, or CD8+CD57+ T cells (not recorded which) from PBMCs. This chain joins TRBV7-3 and TRBJ2-6; 9 nucleotides line up with TRBD1. The sequence came from a human donor with aplastic anemia. The CDR3 DNA reads as TGTGCCAGCAGCCTGGACAGGGGCGCCTCCGGGGCCAACGTCCTGACTTTC. This encodes CASSLDRGASGANVLTF.